These 20 T cell receptor beta chains originate from one sample sequenced in a study of vaccination effects on CD4 cells after COVID-19. What these receptors recognize is not known. Sequencing was performed with immunoSEQ multiplex PCR; in TCRdb, only in-frame clones are kept and a portion is missing. The repertoire has roughly 30,000 clones, approximately 70% of them found once; the top ten carry approximately 3.6%. A roughly 10-day culture period preceded the isolation of CD4+ T cells. Sequenced here: CD4+ T cells from PBMCs cultured without peptide, sampled before COVID-19 vaccination. All receptors come from a human donor who received a COVID-19 vaccine.

A few counts support this clone. The rearrangement links TRBV5-4 to TRBJ2-3; the match to TRBD2 covers 9 bases. The V gene's germline CDR1 is SGHNT and CDR2 YYREEE (reference sequence). CDR3 length: 16 amino acids. J was trimmed by 0 bases and V by 4 bases; bases with no gene match: 6. Here the CDR3 DNA reads TGTGCCAGCAGCCTGCGACTAGCGGTTAGCACAGATACGCAGTATTTT. The encoded protein is CASSLRLAVSTDTQYF.

DNA of the CDR3: TGTGCCAGCAGTGATACCGGGGGACATGGCTACACCTTC. This translates into CASSDTGGHGYTF. The V and J genes are TRBV25-1 and TRBJ1-2; D is possibly TRBD1 (5 bases). Per the germline V gene, CDR1 is MGHDK and CDR2 is SYGVNS. The CDR3 has 13 amino acids. V was shortened by 3 bases and J by 6 bases, with 11 bases between the two germline ends.

The sample holds a few counts of this clone. The chain carries TRBV5-4 and TRBJ2-7; 9 nucleotides agree with TRBD1. Germline lookup yields CDR1 SGHNT and CDR2 YYREEE (reference sequence). With 4 bases clipped from V and 7 bases from J, the junction kept 12 bases outside the gene matches. The CDR3 extends over 15 amino acids. The CDR3 region is CASSLLTGGSVEQYF. In DNA form, the CDR3 reads TGTGCCAGCAGCCTACTGACAGGGGGATCGGTGGAGCAGTACTTC.

This clone was observed a single time. The rearrangement links TRBV5-1 to TRBJ1-1, with D perhaps TRBD1 (6 bases). Germline V gene data show CDR1 as SGHRS and CDR2 as YFSETQ. Trimming stripped 0 bases from V and 4 bases from J, with 7 bases between. The CDR3 spans 13 residues. CDR3 coding DNA: TGCGCCAGCAGCTTGGAGGGGGTCACTGAAGCTTTCTTT. Its translation: CASSLEGVTEAFF.

V is TRBV6-5 and J is TRBJ2-7; possible D gene TRBD2, 6 bases. Germline loops: CDR1 MNHEY, CDR2 SVGAGI. Trimming removed 6 bases from V and 3 bases from J, with 12 bases in between. The CDR3 is 13 amino acids. CDR3 residues: CASRQVADYEQYF. The DNA of the CDR3 is TGTGCCAGCAGGCAGGTAGCGGACTACGAGCAGTACTTC.

The rearrangement links TRBV7-2 to TRBJ1-2, with 7 bases aligning to TRBD1. The junction had 5 bases not matched to a gene; V was cut back by 6 bases and J by 4 bases. CDR1 is SGHTA, CDR2 FQGNSA, per germline. The CDR3 sequence is 13 residues long. The CDR3: CASSPQGFYGYTF. As DNA, the CDR3 is TGTGCCAGCAGTCCACAGGGGTTCTATGGCTACACCTTC.

V and J are TRBV11-2 and TRBJ2-4; no clear D gene. Trimming shortened V by 1 base and J by 10 bases, and 11 bases separated the two germline ends. From germline, CDR1 is SGHAT and CDR2 FQNNGV. The CDR3 extends over 13 amino acids. This CDR3 is CASSLVPGQIQYF. The CDR3 bases are TGTGCCAGCAGCTTAGTCCCAGGCCAAATTCAGTACTTC. Full variable domain (rest looked up from reference TRBV11-2 and TRBJ2-4): EAGVAQSPRYKIIEKRQSVAFWCNPISGHATLYWYQQILGQGPKLLIQFQNNGVVDDSQLPKDRFSAERLKGVDSTLKIQPAKLEDSAVYLCASSLVPGQIQYFGAGTRLSVL.

The chain combines TRBV7-9 with TRBJ2-7; D gene unclear. V gave up 5 bases and J gave up 7 bases, with 12 bases separating them. This CDR3 spans 12 amino acids. Germline V lookup: CDR1 SEHNR, CDR2 FQNEAQ (reference sequence). CDR3 loop: CASSSTTWEQYF. In DNA form, the CDR3 reads TGTGCCAGCAGCAGTACTACGTGGGAGCAGTACTTC.

The chain joins TRBV11-3 to TRBJ2-6; TRBD1 aligns across 7 bases. With V trimmed by 0 bases and J by 2 bases, 1 base remained unmatched. CDR1 and CDR2 (germline): SGHNT, YENEEA. The CDR3 consists of 16 residues. CDR3 loop: CASSLDDRAGANVLTF. The CDR3 DNA follows: TGTGCCAGCAGCTTAGATGACAGGGCTGGGGCCAACGTCCTGACTTTC.

This clone was seen only a few times. The V gene is TRBV30, the J gene TRBJ2-5; D possibly matches TRBD1 or TRBD2 (5 bases each). Germline CDR1 reads GTSNPN; CDR2 reads SVGIG (reference sequence). Trimming left V 3 bases short and J 1 base short, with 9 bases between. The CDR3 runs to 13 residues. The CDR3 region is CAWRPGPQETQYF. DNA for the CDR3: TGTGCCTGGAGGCCGGGGCCCCAAGAGACCCAGTACTTC.

The rearrangement uses TRBV11-2 and TRBJ2-7; the D gene is possibly TRBD1 (5 bases). The CDR3 totals 14 residues. V gave up 3 bases and J gave up 0 bases, with 9 bases separating them. In germline, CDR1 is SGHAT, CDR2 FQNNGV. CDR3 DNA: TGTGCCAGCAGCTTTCAGGGTAGCTCCTACGAGCAGTACTTC. Translation: CASSFQGSSYEQYF.

The sample holds a few counts of this clone. J is TRBJ1-1 and V is TRBV10-2, with D maybe TRBD1 (6 bases). Germline CDR1 reads WSHSY; CDR2 reads SAAADI. The ends were cut back, 8 bases at V and 3 bases at J, with 13 bases in the middle. CDR3 length: 13 residues. CDR3 residues: CASGRQGYTEAFF. The CDR3 nucleotides read TGCGCCAGCGGGCGGCAGGGGTACACTGAAGCTTTCTTT.

This chain uses TRBV18 with TRBJ1-2; 7 nucleotides line up with TRBD1. The CDR3 covers 13 residues. Germline CDR1 KGHSH, CDR2 LQKENI. After removal of 4 bases from V and 7 bases from J, the junction contained 6 bases not matched to a gene. In nucleotides, the CDR3 is TGTGCCAGCTCACAAGGACAGGAGGGTGGCTACACCTTC. Translating it yields CASSQGQEGGYTF.

The rearrangement uses TRBV7-2 and TRBJ2-7; 11 nucleotides agree with TRBD2. V dropped 4 bases and J dropped 8; count of bases not matched to a gene: 13. The CDR3 runs 16 residues. In germline, CDR1 is SGHTA, CDR2 FQGNSA. The CDR3 region has the DNA TGTGCCAGCAGCTCAGATAGCGGGAGGGCCTTGCCTAAGCAGTACTTC. Encoded protein: CASSSDSGRALPKQYF.

The chain couples TRBV28 to TRBJ1-2, with unresolved D. The germline gives CDR1 MDHEN, CDR2 SYDVKM. This CDR3 has 14 amino acids. Trimming pared 7 bases from V and 10 bases from J, leaving 22 bases between. The CDR3 region is CASTSPLRRATYTF. The DNA for the CDR3 is TGTGCCAGCACCTCACCCTTACGGAGGGCGACCTACACCTTC.

The chain joins TRBV9 to TRBJ2-7; unclear D gene. Trimming pared 0 bases from V and 0 bases from J, leaving 7 bases between. Germline V CDR1 and CDR2: SGDLS, YYNGEE. CDR3 length equals 14 residues. The DNA for the CDR3 is TGTGCCAGCAGCGTAGCTGCATACTCCTACGAGCAGTACTTC. It translates to CASSVAAYSYEQYF.

This clone was counted once. The chain is built from TRBV4-1 and TRBJ2-3; TRBD2 matches 12 bases. The germline gives CDR1 MGHRA, CDR2 YSYEKL. V was clipped by 4 bases and J by 2 bases; unmatched bases: 4. This CDR3 has 16 residues. The CDR3: CASSRGLAGNTDTQYF. The CDR3 region has the DNA TGCGCCAGCAGCCGAGGACTAGCGGGGAACACAGATACGCAGTATTTT.

This clone was seen more than once but under ten times. The chain couples TRBV5-1 to TRBJ2-2; 8 bases map to TRBD1. V shed 3 bases, J shed 3 bases, and the junction held 13 bases outside the gene matches. CDR3 length equals 18 residues. The germline gives CDR1 SGHRS, CDR2 YFSETQ. CDR3 sequence reads: CASSSRTGQGGYTGELFF. CDR3 nucleotide sequence: TGCGCCAGCAGCTCGCGAACCGGACAGGGAGGTTACACCGGGGAGCTGTTTTTT. The full variable domain, its missing parts supplied by reference TRBV5-1 and TRBJ2-2, is KAGVTQTPRYLIKTRGQQVTLSCSPISGHRSVSWYQQTPGQGLQFLFEYFSETQRNKGNFPGRFSGRQFSNSRSEMNVSTLELGDSALYLCASSSRTGQGGYTGELFFGEGSRLTVL.

V is TRBV10-3 and J is TRBJ2-4, with D maybe TRBD1 (6 bases). The CDR3 runs 16 residues. Trimming cost V 10 bases and J 3 bases, with 22 bases left between them. Germline CDR1 ENHRY, CDR2 SYGVKD. The CDR3 region is CATTPAKLGGKNIQYF. The CDR3 DNA reads as TGTGCCACCACACCAGCGAAACTAGGGGGCAAAAACATTCAGTACTTC.

This chain joins TRBV11-3 and TRBJ2-1; 10 nucleotides agree with TRBD2. CDR3 length: 15 amino acids. From germline, CDR1 is SGHNT and CDR2 YENEEA. V dropped 0 bases and J dropped 4; count of bases not matched to a gene: 0. The CDR3 sequence: CASSLEAGGYNEQFF. The CDR3 bases are TGTGCCAGCAGCTTAGAAGCGGGAGGGTACAATGAGCAGTTCTTC.